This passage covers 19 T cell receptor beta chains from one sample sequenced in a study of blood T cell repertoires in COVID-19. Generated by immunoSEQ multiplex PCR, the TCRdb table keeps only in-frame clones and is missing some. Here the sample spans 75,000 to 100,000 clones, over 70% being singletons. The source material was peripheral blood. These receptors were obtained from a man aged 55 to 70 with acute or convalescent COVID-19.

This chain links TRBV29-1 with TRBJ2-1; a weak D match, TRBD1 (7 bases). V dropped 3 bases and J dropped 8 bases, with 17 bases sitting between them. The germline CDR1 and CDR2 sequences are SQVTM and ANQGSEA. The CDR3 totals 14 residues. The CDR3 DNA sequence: TGCAGCGTTGAGGGCGGGAAGGGGGCGGATGAGCAGTTCTTC. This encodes CSVEGGKGADEQFF.

CDR3: CSVVGTLSYEQYF. Written as DNA, the CDR3 is TGCAGCGTTGTGGGGACACTCTCCTACGAGCAGTACTTC. The V and J genes are TRBV29-1 and TRBJ2-7, with a weak D call TRBD1 (6 bases). The CDR3 runs 13 residues. Germline loops: CDR1 SQVTM, CDR2 ANQGSEA. Trimming shortened V by 4 bases and J by 0 bases, and 10 bases separated the two germline ends.

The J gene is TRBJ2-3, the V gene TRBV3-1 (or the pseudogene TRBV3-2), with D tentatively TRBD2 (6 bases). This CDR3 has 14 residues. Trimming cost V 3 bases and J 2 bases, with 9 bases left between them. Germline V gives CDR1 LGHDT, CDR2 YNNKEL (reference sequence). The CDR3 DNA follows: TGTGCCAGCAGCCATAGCGGTTACACAGATACGCAGTATTTT. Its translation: CASSHSGYTDTQYF.

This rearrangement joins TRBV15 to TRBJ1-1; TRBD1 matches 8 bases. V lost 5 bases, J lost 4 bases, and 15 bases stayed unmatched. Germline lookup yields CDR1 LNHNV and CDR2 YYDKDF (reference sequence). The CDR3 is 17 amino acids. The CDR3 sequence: CATSSESGTQGATEAFF. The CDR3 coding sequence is TGTGCCACCAGCTCTGAGAGCGGAACTCAGGGGGCCACTGAAGCTTTCTTT.

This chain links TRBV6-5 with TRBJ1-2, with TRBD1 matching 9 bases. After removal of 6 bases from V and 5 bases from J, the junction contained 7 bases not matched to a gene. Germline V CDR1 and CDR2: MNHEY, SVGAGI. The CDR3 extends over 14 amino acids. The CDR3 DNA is TGTGCCAGCAGAGGAACAGGGGGCGCGTATGGCTACACCTTC. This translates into CASRGTGGAYGYTF.

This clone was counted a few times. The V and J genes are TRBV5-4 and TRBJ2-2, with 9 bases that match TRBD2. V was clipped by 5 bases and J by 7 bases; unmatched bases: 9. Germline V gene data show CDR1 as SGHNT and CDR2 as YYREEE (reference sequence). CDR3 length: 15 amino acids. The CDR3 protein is CASSSKTSGYGELFF. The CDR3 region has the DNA TGTGCCAGCAGTTCAAAAACTAGCGGGTACGGGGAGCTGTTTTTT.

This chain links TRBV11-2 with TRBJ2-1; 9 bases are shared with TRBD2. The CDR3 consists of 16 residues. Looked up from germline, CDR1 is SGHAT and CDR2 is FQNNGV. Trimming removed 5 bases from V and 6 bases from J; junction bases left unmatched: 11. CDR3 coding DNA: TGTGCCAGCAGCCAACTTAGGGCTAGCGGGGTCAATGAGCAGTTCTTC. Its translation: CASSQLRASGVNEQFF.

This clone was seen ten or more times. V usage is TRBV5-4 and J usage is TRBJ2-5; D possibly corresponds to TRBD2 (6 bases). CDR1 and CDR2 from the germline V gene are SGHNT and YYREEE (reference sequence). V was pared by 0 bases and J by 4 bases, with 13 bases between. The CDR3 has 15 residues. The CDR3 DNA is TGTGCCAGCAGCTTGGGTGCCGGCGGGGCAGAGACCCAGTACTTC. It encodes CASSLGAGGAETQYF.

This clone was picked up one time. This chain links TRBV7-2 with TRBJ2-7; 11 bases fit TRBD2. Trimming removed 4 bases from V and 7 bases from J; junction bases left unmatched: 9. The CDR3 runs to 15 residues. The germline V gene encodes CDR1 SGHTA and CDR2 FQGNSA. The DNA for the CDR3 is TGTGCCAGCAGCTCCGGGACTAGCGGCCCTTTGGAGCAGTACTTC. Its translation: CASSSGTSGPLEQYF.

The CDR3 protein is CASSVDAGTSTDTQYF. The CDR3 coding sequence is TGTGCCAGCAGCGTAGACGCCGGGACTAGCACAGATACGCAGTATTTT. V and J are TRBV9 and TRBJ2-3; a possible D gene is TRBD2 (6 bases). With 0 bases removed from V and 0 bases from J, the gap between germline ends came to 11 bases. CDR1 is SGDLS and CDR2 is YYNGEE in the germline V gene. The CDR3 contains 16 residues.

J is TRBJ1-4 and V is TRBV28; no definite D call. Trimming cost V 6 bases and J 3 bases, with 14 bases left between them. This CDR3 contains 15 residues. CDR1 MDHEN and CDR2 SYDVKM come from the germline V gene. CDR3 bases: TGTGCCAGCAGCCCCCCGTATACGGCTAATGAAAAACTGTTTTTT. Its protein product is CASSPPYTANEKLFF.

The CDR3 DNA follows: TGTGCCAGCAGGGGGACAGGGAAATACAATGAGCAGTTCTTC. This translates into CASRGTGKYNEQFF. This chain uses TRBV7-3 with TRBJ2-1, with 9 bases aligning to TRBD1. The germline V gene encodes CDR1 SGHTA and CDR2 FQGTGA. V lost 6 bases to trimming and J lost 4 bases; unmatched junction nucleotides: 4. CDR3 size: 14 residues.

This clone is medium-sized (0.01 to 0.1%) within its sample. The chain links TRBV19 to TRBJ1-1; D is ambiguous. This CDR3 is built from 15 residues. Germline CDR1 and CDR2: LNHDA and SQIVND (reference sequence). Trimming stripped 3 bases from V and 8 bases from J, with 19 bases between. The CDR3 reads CASSIGHSLRFEAFF. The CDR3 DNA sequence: TGTGCCAGTAGTATCGGTCATAGTCTACGGTTCGAAGCTTTCTTT.

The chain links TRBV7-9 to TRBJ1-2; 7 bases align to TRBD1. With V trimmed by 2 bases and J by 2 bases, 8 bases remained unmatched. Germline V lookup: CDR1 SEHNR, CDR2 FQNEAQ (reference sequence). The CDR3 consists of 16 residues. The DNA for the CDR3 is TGTGCCAGCAGCTTATCCAATGACAGGGCCAACTATGGCTACACCTTC. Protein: CASSLSNDRANYGYTF.

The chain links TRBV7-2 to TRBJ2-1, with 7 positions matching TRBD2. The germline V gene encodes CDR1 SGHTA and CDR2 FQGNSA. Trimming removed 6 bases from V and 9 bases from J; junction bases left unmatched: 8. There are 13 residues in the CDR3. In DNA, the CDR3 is TGTGCCAGCAGGATTGCGGGAGCGGCTGAGCAGTTCTTC. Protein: CASRIAGAAEQFF.

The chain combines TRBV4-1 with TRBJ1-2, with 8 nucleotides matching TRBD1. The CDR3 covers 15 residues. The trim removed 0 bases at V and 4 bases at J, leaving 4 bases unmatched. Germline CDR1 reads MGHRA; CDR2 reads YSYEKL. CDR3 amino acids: CASSQESGQGYGYTF. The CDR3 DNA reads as TGCGCCAGCAGCCAAGAATCAGGACAGGGCTATGGCTACACCTTC.

CDR3: CASSKGLAGEASTDTQYF. CDR3 in DNA: TGTGCCAGCAGCAAGGGACTAGCGGGGGAGGCTAGCACAGATACGCAGTATTTT. The J gene is TRBJ2-3, the V gene TRBV5-4, with TRBD2 identical over 14 bases. The CDR3 covers 18 residues. Germline V gives CDR1 SGHNT, CDR2 YYREEE (reference sequence). With 4 bases clipped from V and 0 bases from J, the junction kept 7 bases outside the gene matches.

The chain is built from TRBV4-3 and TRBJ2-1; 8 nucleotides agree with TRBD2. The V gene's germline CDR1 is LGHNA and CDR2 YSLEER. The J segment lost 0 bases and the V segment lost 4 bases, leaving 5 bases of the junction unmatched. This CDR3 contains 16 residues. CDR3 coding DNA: TGCGCCAGCAGCCTCTATAGCGGGGTCTCCTACAATGAGCAGTTCTTC. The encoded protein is CASSLYSGVSYNEQFF.

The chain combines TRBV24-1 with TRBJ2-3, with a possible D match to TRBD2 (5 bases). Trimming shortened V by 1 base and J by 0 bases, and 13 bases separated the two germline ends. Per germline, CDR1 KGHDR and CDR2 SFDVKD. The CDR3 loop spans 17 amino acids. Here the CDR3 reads CATSDFKSPGSTDTQYF. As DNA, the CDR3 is TGTGCCACCAGTGATTTTAAGTCGCCGGGGAGCACAGATACGCAGTATTTT.